The source of this TCR beta chain is a study of OX40 agonist ivuxolimab in advanced cancers. Turning to the study itself: As their treatment, patients were administered ivuxolimab, an agonistic anti-OX40 (CD134) antibody.

Germline V gene lookup returns CDR1 MDHEN and CDR2 SYDVKM. This CDR3 has 14 amino acids. Trimming removed 4 bases at V and 2 bases at J, with 11 bases between. Assay used: immunoSEQ multiplex PCR; TCRdb lists only in-frame clones, some missing. The table includes about 32,000 clones, more than 80% detected once. Blood got drawn at baseline, again on cycle 4 day 1, and then on cycle 7 day 1. The receptor comes from an adult with an advanced solid tumor such as melanoma, head and neck, liver or kidney cancer. Sequences were derived from CD4+ or CD8+ T cells sorted from blood, sampled in a trial of the OX40 agonist ivuxolimab. This rearrangement joins TRBV28 to TRBJ2-5; D remains ambiguous. The CDR3 loop is CASSSRPLQETQYF. CDR3 nucleotide sequence: TGTGCCAGCAGTTCCCGACCCTTACAAGAGACCCAGTACTTC.